What follows are 26 T cell receptor beta chains derived from one specimen sequenced in a study of control samples from healthy donors and cancer patients. Clones were sequenced by immunoSEQ multiplex PCR, and TCRdb holds only the in-frame ones, with some missing. This sample has nearly 40,000 clones, with 80% to 95% found just once. The sample taken for sequencing was blood. All receptors derive from a woman aged 50 to 65 in good health.

V is TRBV27 and J is TRBJ2-7; D unclear. In germline, CDR1 is MNHEY, CDR2 SMNVEV (reference sequence). Trimming pared 5 bases from V and 0 bases from J, leaving 8 bases between. The CDR3 runs 13 residues. The CDR3 DNA reads as TGTGCCAGCAGTCCTCGGGCCTCCTACGAGCAGTACTTC. Protein: CASSPRASYEQYF.

In DNA form, the CDR3 reads TGTGCCAGCAGTTACTCGATCAGGGGACCCACCGGGGAGCTGTTTTTT. This sequence encodes CASSYSIRGPTGELFF. The chain employs TRBV6-5 and TRBJ2-2; tentative D call: TRBD1 (6 bases). The CDR3 is 16 residues long. The germline V gene has CDR1 MNHEY and CDR2 SVGAGI. Deletions cut 0 bases from V and 4 bases from J, with 12 bases between.

This clone was detected only once. V is TRBV6-5 and J is TRBJ2-7; D is possibly TRBD2 (5 bases). In germline, CDR1 is MNHEY, CDR2 SVGAGI. This CDR3 region has 16 residues. The V and J ends lost 0 bases and 2 bases respectively, with 14 bases between them. In DNA, the CDR3 is TGTGCCAGCAGTTACTCGGCCGGGAAACACACCTACGAGCAGTACTTC. Its protein product is CASSYSAGKHTYEQYF.

This chain connects TRBV7-2 to TRBJ1-2, with 8 bases that match TRBD1. This CDR3 contains 15 residues. Germline V CDR1 and CDR2: SGHTA, FQGNSA. The J segment lost 7 bases and the V segment lost 2 bases, leaving 9 bases of the junction unmatched. The CDR3 loop reads CASSLTTGGRGGYTF. The CDR3 bases are TGTGCCAGCAGCTTAACAACAGGGGGTCGAGGTGGCTACACCTTC.

The V and J genes are TRBV5-1 and TRBJ2-6; tentatively, D is TRBD1 (5 bases). Per the germline V gene, CDR1 is SGHRS and CDR2 is YFSETQ. This CDR3 region has 17 residues. V lost 2 bases, J lost 2 bases, and 14 bases lay in between. This CDR3 is CASSLSREATGANVLTF. As DNA, the CDR3 is TGCGCCAGCAGCTTAAGCAGGGAAGCTACTGGGGCCAACGTCCTGACTTTC.

The V gene is TRBV30, the J gene TRBJ1-1, with D possibly TRBD1 on 6 matching bases. The CDR3 totals 14 residues. Trimming removed 4 bases from V and 1 base from J, with 13 bases in between. Germline assignment: CDR1 GTSNPN and CDR2 SVGIG (reference sequence). CDR3 in amino acids: CAWKPGAKNTEAFF. In DNA, the CDR3 is TGTGCCTGGAAACCAGGGGCCAAGAACACTGAAGCTTTCTTT. The variable domain in full, with the rest retrieved from reference TRBV30 and TRBJ1-1, is SQTIHQWPATLVQPVGSPLSLECTVEGTSNPNLYWYRQAAGRGLQLLFYSVGIGQISSEVPQNLSASRPQDRQFILSSKKLLLSDSGFYLCAWKPGAKNTEAFFGQGTRLTVV.

DNA for the CDR3: TGTGCCAGCAGCAAACAGGGCTACACTGAAGCTTTCTTT. Translating it yields CASSKQGYTEAFF. The rearrangement links TRBV7-3 to TRBJ1-1; a possible D gene is TRBD1 (6 bases). CDR3 length: 13 amino acids. The germline V and J ends were trimmed by 5 bases and 3 bases, with 10 bases remaining between them. Germline V lookup: CDR1 SGHTA, CDR2 FQGTGA.

This clone was recorded only once. V and J are TRBV6-2 or TRBV6-3 and TRBJ2-5; D is uncertain. Per germline, CDR1 MNHEY and CDR2 SVGEGT. Trimming took off 6 bases at V and 2 bases at J, with 7 bases between the two ends. The CDR3 has 12 amino acids. The chain's CDR3 is CASSYGQETQYF. CDR3 bases: TGTGCCAGCAGCTATGGACAAGAGACCCAGTACTTC.

Concerning this clone: Compared with germline, one end of the junction differs, possibly owing to a read error. The CDR3 DNA reads as TGTGCCAGCAGCCTAGAAGGGCGGGGGGCTAGGGAGCAGTTCTTC. Its translation is CASSLEGRGAREQFF. This chain links TRBV11-2 with TRBJ2-1; TRBD2 agrees at 8 bases. Germline V gives CDR1 SGHAT, CDR2 FQNNGV. The CDR3 spans 15 residues.

The rearrangement joins TRBV7-2 to TRBJ1-4, with D unclear. The CDR3 runs to 16 residues. V shed 3 bases and J shed 0 bases, with 11 bases lying between them. Germline V gene lookup returns CDR1 SGHTA and CDR2 FQGNSA. Written as DNA, the CDR3 is TGTGCCAGCAGCTTGTTGGCGGGTACAACTAATGAAAAACTGTTTTTT. It translates to CASSLLAGTTNEKLFF.

V is TRBV28 and J is TRBJ1-2; no clear D gene. V was clipped by 6 bases and J by 4 bases, with 15 bases between them. This CDR3 has 14 residues. The germline V gene has CDR1 MDHEN and CDR2 SYDVKM. The CDR3 loop reads CASSLFRVSYGYTF. The CDR3 DNA follows: TGTGCCAGCAGCCTCTTTAGGGTCTCCTATGGCTACACCTTC.

The rearrangement uses TRBV5-6 and TRBJ1-4; TRBD1 might be the D (6 bases). The CDR3 runs 14 residues. Germline V gene sequence: CDR1 SGHDT, CDR2 YYEEEE. Trimming took off 2 bases at V and 8 bases at J, with 13 bases between the two ends. The CDR3 region is CASSFPGAGEKLFF. CDR3 coding DNA: TGTGCCAGCAGCTTTCCGGGGGCAGGAGAAAAACTGTTTTTT.

The gene calls are TRBV25-1 and TRBJ1-3; possible D gene TRBD1, 5 bases. The germline gives CDR1 MGHDK, CDR2 SYGVNS. The CDR3 has 15 amino acids. V lost 3 bases and J 4 bases, leaving 13 bases between the germline ends. This CDR3 reads CASSDTGTAGNTIYF. CDR3 bases: TGTGCCAGCAGTGATACCGGGACGGCCGGAAACACCATATATTTT.

This CDR3 is CASSRTSSGANVLTF. CDR3 in DNA: TGTGCCAGCAGCCGCACTAGCTCTGGGGCCAACGTCCTGACTTTC. The chain couples TRBV28 to TRBJ2-6, with a possible D match to TRBD2 (5 bases). Germline assignment: CDR1 MDHEN and CDR2 SYDVKM. V was pared by 6 bases and J by 0 bases, with 9 bases between. The CDR3 length is 15 residues.

Only one count was recorded for this clone. The rearrangement links TRBV7-9 to TRBJ2-1, with D hard to call. This CDR3 contains 14 residues. Germline values: CDR1 SEHNR, CDR2 FQNEAQ (reference sequence). The V and J ends lost 4 bases and 9 bases respectively, with 16 bases between them. The CDR3 region is CASSSPLLSAEQFF. The CDR3 region has the DNA TGTGCCAGCAGCTCGCCCCTCCTGAGCGCTGAGCAGTTCTTC.

The rearrangement joins TRBV14 to TRBJ1-6; 7 bases are shared with TRBD1. The CDR3 is 13 amino acids. The ends lost 3 bases at V and 10 bases at J; junction bases unmatched: 3. Germline V gene data show CDR1 as SGHDN and CDR2 as FVKESK. The CDR3 sequence: CASSQTGQSPLHF. CDR3 nucleotide sequence: TGTGCCAGCAGCCAGACAGGGCAATCACCCCTCCACTTT.

A few counts support this clone. This sequence joins TRBV28 and TRBJ2-5; TRBD1 matches at 9 bases. Germline CDR1 MDHEN, CDR2 SYDVKM. The CDR3 has 12 amino acids. The V and J ends lost 8 bases and 6 bases, in that order; junction bases with no gene match: 4. The CDR3 nucleotides read TGTGCCAGCCAAACAGGGGGCAAGACCCAGTACTTC. It is translated as CASQTGGKTQYF.

The chain joins TRBV4-2 to TRBJ1-2; possible D gene TRBD1, 5 bases. CDR3 length: 15 amino acids. V was clipped by 4 bases and J by 0 bases, with 12 bases between them. Germline CDR1 and CDR2: LGHNA and YNFKEQ. DNA for the CDR3: TGTGCCAGCAGCCCCCGCCGGACAACTAACTATGGCTACACCTTC. Residues: CASSPRRTTNYGYTF.

The CDR3 DNA is TGTGCCAGCAGTTTTTGGGGATTGGGTCAGCCCCAGCATTTT. Its protein product is CASSFWGLGQPQHF. The V call is TRBV28, the J call TRBJ1-5; D call uncertain. CDR3 length: 14 residues. Deletions cut 3 bases from V and 6 bases from J, with 12 bases between. In germline, CDR1 is MDHEN, CDR2 SYDVKM.

Remarks on this clone: At one of its ends the junction is not consistent with the germline gene, which may arise from a read error. The rearrangement uses TRBV5-6 and TRBJ1-4; D gene unclear. CDR1 is SGHDT and CDR2 is YYEEEE in the germline V gene. The CDR3 has 13 amino acids. CDR3 nucleotide sequence: TGTGCCAGCAGCTCGACGGCGCGGTCTGAAGATGTTTTT. Its translation is CASSSTARSEDVF.

This chain connects TRBV6-6 to TRBJ1-2; 11 nucleotides agree with TRBD1. Germline CDR1 and CDR2: MNHNY and SVGAGI (reference sequence). CDR3 length equals 17 residues. V lost 5 bases, J lost 0 bases, and 8 bases stayed unmatched. The CDR3 sequence: CASSRTGTGGSNYGYTF. The CDR3 nucleotides are TGTGCCAGCAGTCGCACCGGGACAGGGGGATCTAACTATGGCTACACCTTC.

This rearrangement joins TRBV10-3 to TRBJ2-1, with 7 nucleotides matching TRBD1. The CDR3 consists of 13 residues. Looked up from germline, CDR1 is ENHRY and CDR2 is SYGVKD. V was pared by 6 bases and J by 7 bases, with 6 bases of the junction left unmatched. The CDR3 nucleotides read TGTGCCATCAGCGGACAGGTTTTTAATGAGCAGTTCTTC. It specifies CAISGQVFNEQFF.

The CDR3 DNA reads as TGTGCCAGCAGCCTTGGGATTGGAGGGGACTACGAGCAGTACTTC. Residues: CASSLGIGGDYEQYF. The chain couples TRBV11-1 to TRBJ2-7, with D maybe TRBD2 (6 bases). There are 15 residues in the CDR3. In germline, CDR1 is SGHAT, CDR2 FQDESV (reference sequence). Trimming shortened V by 5 bases and J by 3 bases, and 17 bases separated the two germline ends.

The chain links TRBV14 to TRBJ2-7, with D hard to call. The CDR3 consists of 13 residues. V gave up 0 bases and J gave up 7 bases, with 10 bases separating them. Germline-derived CDR1 and CDR2 are SGHDN and FVKESK. The CDR3 coding sequence is TGTGCCAGCAGCCAAGATCTCGGAAGAGAGCAGTACTTC. Encoded protein: CASSQDLGREQYF.

The chain joins TRBV6-4 to TRBJ2-2; 10 bases agree with TRBD2. Per the germline V gene, CDR1 is MRHNA and CDR2 is SNTAGT. This CDR3 is 14 amino acids long. Trimming at V came to 3 bases and at J to 6 bases, leaving 1 base not matched to a gene. CDR3: CASSEAGGPGELFF. DNA of the CDR3: TGTGCCAGCAGTGAAGCGGGGGGGCCCGGGGAGCTGTTTTTT.

This chain joins TRBV6-2 or TRBV6-3 and TRBJ2-3, with 12 bases lining up with TRBD2. Germline V lookup: CDR1 MNHEY, CDR2 SVGEGT. V shed 2 bases and J 2 bases; nucleotides not matched to a gene: 17. The CDR3 consists of 21 residues. The CDR3 spells CASSYLQWGTSGPVNTDTQYF. The DNA of the CDR3 is TGTGCCAGCAGTTACCTTCAATGGGGGACTAGCGGGCCGGTAAACACAGATACGCAGTATTTT.